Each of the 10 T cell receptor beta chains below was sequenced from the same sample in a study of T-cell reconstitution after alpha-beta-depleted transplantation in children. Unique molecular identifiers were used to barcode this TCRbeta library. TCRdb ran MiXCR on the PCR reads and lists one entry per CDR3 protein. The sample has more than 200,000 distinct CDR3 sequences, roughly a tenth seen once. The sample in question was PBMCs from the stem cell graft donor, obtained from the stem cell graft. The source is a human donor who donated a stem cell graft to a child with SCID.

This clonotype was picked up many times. The CDR3: CASSQGNSDINEQFF. CDR3 bases: TGCGCCAGCAGCCAAGGGAACTCAGACATCAATGAGCAGTTCTTC. The rearrangement links TRBV4-3 to TRBJ2-1; unclear D gene. Germline V gene sequence: CDR1 LGHNA, CDR2 YSLEER. V shed 1 base and J shed 6 bases, with 13 bases lying between them. The CDR3 has 15 residues.

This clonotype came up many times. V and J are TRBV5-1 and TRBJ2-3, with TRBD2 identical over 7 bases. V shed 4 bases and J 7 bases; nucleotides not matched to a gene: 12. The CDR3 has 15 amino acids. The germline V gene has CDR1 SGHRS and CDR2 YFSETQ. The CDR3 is CASSPGTNGRNTQYF. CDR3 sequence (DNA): TGCGCCAGCAGCCCGGGGACTAACGGGCGGAATACGCAGTATTTT.

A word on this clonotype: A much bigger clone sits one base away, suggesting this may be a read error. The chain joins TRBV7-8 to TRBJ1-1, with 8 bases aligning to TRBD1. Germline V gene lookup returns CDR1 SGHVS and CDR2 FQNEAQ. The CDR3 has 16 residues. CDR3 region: CASSLRTGQRATEASF. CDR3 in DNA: TGTGCCAGCAGCTTAAGGACAGGGCAAAGAGCAACTGAAGCTTCCTTT.

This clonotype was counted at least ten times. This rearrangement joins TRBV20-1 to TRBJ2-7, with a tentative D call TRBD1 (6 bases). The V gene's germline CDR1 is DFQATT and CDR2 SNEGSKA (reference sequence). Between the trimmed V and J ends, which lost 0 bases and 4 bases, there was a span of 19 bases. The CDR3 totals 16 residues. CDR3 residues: CSARDLAGALQYEQYF. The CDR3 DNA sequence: TGCAGTGCTAGAGACCTAGCAGGGGCCCTCCAGTACGAGCAGTACTTC.

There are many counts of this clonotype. CDR3 in DNA: TGCGCCAGCAGCCCGTACGAAACAACTAATGAAAAACTGTTTTTT. It translates to CASSPYETTNEKLFF. This chain uses TRBV5-1 with TRBJ1-4; D gene uncertain. Germline V lookup: CDR1 SGHRS, CDR2 YFSETQ. The germline V and J ends were trimmed by 4 bases and 0 bases, with 10 bases remaining between them. The CDR3 has 15 residues.

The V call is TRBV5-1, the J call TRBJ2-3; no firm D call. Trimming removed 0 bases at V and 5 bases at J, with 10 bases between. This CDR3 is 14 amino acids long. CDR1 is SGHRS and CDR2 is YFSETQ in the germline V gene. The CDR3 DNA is TGCGCCAGCAGCTTGGAGGGTTTTGGAGATACGCAGTATTTT. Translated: CASSLEGFGDTQYF.

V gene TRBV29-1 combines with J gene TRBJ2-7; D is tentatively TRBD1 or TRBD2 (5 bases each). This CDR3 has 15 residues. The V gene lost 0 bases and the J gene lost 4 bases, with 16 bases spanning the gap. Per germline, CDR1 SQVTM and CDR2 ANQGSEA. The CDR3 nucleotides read TGCAGCGTTGAAGATTCTGAATTCGGGGCTTACGAGCAGTACTTC. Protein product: CSVEDSEFGAYEQYF.

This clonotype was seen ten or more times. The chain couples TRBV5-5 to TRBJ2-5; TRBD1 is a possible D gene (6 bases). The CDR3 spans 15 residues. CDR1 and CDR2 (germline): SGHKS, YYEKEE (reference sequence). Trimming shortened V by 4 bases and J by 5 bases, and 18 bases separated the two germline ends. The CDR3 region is CASSVETGLGETQYF. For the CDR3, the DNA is TGTGCCAGCAGCGTAGAAACAGGGCTGGGCGAGACCCAGTACTTC.

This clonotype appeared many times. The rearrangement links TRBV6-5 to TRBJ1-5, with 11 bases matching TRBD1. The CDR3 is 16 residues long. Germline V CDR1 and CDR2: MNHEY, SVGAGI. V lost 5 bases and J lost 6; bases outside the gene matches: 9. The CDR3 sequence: CASSPDGQGASQPQHF. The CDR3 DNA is TGTGCCAGCAGTCCCGATGGACAGGGGGCAAGTCAGCCCCAGCATTTT.

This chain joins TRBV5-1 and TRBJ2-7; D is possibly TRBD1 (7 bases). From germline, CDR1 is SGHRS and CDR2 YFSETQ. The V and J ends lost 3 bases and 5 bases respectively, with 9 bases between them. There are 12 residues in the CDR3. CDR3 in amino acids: CASSSRGDEQYF. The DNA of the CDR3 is TGCGCCAGCAGCTCCAGGGGGGACGAGCAGTACTTC.